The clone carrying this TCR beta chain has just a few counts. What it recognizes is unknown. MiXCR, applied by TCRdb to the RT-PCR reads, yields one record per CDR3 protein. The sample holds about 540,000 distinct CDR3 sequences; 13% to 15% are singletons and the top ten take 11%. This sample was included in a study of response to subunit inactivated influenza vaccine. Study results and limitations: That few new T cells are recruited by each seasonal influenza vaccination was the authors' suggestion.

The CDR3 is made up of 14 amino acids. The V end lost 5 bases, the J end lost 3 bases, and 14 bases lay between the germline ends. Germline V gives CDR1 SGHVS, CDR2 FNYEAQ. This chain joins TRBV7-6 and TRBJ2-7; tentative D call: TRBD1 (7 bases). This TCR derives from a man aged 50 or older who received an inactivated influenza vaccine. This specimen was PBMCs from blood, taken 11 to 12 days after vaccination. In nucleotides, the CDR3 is TGTGCCAGCAGCGAGGGGGCGGGAAACTACGAGCAGTACTTC. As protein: CASSEGAGNYEQYF.